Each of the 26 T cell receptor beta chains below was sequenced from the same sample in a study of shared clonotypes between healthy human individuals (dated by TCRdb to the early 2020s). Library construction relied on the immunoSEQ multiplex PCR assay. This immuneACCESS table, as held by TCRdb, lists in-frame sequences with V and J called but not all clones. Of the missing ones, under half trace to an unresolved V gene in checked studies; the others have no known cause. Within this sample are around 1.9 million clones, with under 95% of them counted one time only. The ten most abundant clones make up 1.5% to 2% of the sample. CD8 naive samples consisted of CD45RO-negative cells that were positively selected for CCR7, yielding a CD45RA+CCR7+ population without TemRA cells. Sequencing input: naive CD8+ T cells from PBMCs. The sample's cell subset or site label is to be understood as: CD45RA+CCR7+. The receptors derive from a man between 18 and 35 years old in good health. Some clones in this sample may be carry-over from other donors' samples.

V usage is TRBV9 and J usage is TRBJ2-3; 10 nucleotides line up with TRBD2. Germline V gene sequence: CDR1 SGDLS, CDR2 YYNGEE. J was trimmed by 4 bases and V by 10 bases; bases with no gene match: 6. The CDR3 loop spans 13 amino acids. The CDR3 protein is CAGASGSADTQYF. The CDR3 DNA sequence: TGTGCCGGCGCTAGCGGGAGCGCAGATACGCAGTATTTT.

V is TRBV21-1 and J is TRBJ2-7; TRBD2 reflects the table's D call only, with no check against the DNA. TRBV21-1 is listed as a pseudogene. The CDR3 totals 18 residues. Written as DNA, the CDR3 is TGTGCCAGCAGCAAATTTCGGGCTAGCGGGTTACACACCTACGAGCAGTACTTC. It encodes CASSKFRASGLHTYEQYF.

The CDR3 protein is CATLKGGTGELFF. In nucleotides, the CDR3 is TGTGCCACCCTCAAGGGTGGCACCGGGGAGCTGTTTTTT. The genes are TRBV28 and TRBJ2-2; D unclear. Germline V gene lookup returns CDR1 MDHEN and CDR2 SYDVKM. The CDR3 has 13 amino acids. Trimming left V 10 bases short and J 4 bases short, with 13 bases between.

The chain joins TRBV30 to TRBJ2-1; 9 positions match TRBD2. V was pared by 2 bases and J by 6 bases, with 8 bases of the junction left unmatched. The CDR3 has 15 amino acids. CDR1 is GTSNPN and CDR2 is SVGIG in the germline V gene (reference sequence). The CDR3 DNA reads TGTGCCTGGAGTCTTAGCGGGAGTATTTCCAATGAGCAGTTCTTC. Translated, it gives CAWSLSGSISNEQFF.

CDR3 DNA sequence: TGTGCCAGCAGTGAGCGTCAGGTGTATCCCGAAAACATTCAGTACTTC. Translation: CASSERQVYPENIQYF. V is TRBV2 and J is TRBJ2-4; no clear D gene. Between the trimmed V and J ends, which lost 3 bases and 5 bases, there was a span of 17 bases. CDR3 length: 16 residues. Germline CDR1 SNHLY, CDR2 FYNNEI.

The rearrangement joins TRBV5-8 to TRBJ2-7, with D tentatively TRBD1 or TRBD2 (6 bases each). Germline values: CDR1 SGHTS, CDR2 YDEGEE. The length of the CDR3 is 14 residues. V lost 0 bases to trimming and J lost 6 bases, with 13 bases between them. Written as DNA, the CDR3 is TGTGCCAGCAGCTTGGCCGGAGGGGGTACCGAGCAGTACTTC. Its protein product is CASSLAGGGTEQYF.

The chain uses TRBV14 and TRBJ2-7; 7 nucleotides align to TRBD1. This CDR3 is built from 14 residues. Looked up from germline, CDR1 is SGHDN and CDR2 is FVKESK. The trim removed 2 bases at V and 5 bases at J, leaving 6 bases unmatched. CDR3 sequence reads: CASSQKGARNEQYF. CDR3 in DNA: TGTGCCAGCAGCCAAAAGGGGGCGCGCAACGAGCAGTACTTC.

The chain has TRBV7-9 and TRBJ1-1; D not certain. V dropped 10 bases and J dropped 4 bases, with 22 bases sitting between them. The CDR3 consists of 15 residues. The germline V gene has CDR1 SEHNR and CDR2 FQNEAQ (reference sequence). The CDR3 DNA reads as TGTGCCATTGACAACTCCGGGTCCCCCGGCACTGAAGCTTTCTTT. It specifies CAIDNSGSPGTEAFF.

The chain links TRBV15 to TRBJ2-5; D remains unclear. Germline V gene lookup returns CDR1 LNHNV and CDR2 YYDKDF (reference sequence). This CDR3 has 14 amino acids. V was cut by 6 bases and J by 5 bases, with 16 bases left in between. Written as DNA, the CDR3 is TGTGCCACCAGTCCTAAAGGTGGGTGGGAGACCCAGTACTTC. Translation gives CATSPKGGWETQYF.

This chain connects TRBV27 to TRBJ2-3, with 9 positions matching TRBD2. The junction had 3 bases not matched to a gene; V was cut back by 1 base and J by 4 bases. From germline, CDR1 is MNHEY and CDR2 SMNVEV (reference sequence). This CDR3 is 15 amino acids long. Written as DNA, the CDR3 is TGTGCCAGCAGTTTATTAGGGACTAGCCCAGATACGCAGTATTTT. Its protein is CASSLLGTSPDTQYF.

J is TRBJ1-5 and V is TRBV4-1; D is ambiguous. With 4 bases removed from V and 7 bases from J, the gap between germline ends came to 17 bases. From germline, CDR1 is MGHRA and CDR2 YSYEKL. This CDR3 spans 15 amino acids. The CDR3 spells CASSPNSAGDQPQHF. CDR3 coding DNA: TGCGCCAGCAGCCCCAACTCCGCGGGTGACCAGCCCCAGCATTTT.

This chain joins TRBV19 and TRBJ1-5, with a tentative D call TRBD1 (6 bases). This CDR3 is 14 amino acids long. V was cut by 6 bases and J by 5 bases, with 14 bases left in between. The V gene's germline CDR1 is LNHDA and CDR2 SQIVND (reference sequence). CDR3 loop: CASSDMTGYQPQHF. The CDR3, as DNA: TGTGCCAGTAGCGATATGACAGGCTATCAGCCCCAGCATTTT.

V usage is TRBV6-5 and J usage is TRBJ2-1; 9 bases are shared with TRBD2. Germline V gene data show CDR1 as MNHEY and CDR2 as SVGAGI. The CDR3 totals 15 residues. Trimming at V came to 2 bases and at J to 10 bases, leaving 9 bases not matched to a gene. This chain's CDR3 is CASSYLQGGRAEQFF. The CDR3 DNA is TGTGCCAGCAGTTACCTACAGGGCGGGAGGGCGGAGCAGTTCTTC.

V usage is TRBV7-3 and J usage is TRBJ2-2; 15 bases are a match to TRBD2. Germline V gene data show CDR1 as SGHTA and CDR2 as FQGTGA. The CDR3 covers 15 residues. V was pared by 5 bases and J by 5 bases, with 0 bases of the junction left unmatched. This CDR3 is CASSGTSGRTGELFF. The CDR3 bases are TGTGCCAGCAGCGGGACTAGCGGGAGGACCGGGGAGCTGTTTTTT.

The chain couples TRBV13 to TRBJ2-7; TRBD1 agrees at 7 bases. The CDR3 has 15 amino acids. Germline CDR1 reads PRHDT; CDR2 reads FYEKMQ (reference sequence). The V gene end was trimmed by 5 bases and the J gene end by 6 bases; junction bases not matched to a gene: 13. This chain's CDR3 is CASSHTGAGALEQYF. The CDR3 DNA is TGTGCCAGCAGCCACACAGGGGCGGGTGCTCTCGAGCAGTACTTC.

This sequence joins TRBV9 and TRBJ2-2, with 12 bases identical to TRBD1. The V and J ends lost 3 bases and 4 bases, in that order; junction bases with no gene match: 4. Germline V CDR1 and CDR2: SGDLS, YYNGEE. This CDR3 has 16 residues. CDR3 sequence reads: CASSGGDRGPTGELFF. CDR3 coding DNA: TGTGCCAGCAGCGGAGGGGACAGGGGGCCCACCGGGGAGCTGTTTTTT.

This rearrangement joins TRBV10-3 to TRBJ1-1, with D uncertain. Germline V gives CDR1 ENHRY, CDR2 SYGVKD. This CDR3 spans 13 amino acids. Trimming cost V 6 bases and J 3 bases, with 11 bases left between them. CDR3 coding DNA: TGTGCCATCAGGCAGGACCTTGACACTGAAGCTTTCTTT. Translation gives CAIRQDLDTEAFF.

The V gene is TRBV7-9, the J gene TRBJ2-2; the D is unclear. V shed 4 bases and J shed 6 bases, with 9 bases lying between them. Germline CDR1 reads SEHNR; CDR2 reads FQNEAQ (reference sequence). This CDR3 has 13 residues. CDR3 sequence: CASSSLVAGELFF. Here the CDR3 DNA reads TGTGCCAGCAGCTCCCTTGTCGCCGGGGAGCTGTTTTTT.

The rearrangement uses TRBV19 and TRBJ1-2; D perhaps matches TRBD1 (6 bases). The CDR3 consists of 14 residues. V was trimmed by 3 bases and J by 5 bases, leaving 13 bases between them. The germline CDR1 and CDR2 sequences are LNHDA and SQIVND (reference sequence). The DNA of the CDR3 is TGTGCCAGTAGTATCCAGGGGTTGCAGTATGGCTACACCTTC. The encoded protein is CASSIQGLQYGYTF.

The CDR3 DNA is TGTGCCAGCAGCGGCGCGGGGAGTAAACTGTTTTTT. Protein product: CASSGAGSKLFF. The genes are TRBV9 and TRBJ1-4; no reliable D call. V was trimmed by 3 bases and J by 11 bases, leaving 11 bases between them. This CDR3 contains 12 residues. Germline V gives CDR1 SGDLS, CDR2 YYNGEE.

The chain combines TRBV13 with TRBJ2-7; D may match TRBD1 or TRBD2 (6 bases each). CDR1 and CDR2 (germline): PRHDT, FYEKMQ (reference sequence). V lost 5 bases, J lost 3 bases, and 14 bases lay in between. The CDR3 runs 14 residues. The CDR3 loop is CASSPDGGDYEQYF. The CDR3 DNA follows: TGTGCCAGCAGCCCAGACGGGGGCGACTACGAGCAGTACTTC. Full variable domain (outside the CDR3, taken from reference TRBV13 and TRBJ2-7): AAGVIQSPRHLIKEKRETATLKCYPIPRHDTVYWYQQGPGQDPQFLISFYEKMQSDKGSIPDRFSAQQFSDYHSELNMSSLELGDSALYFCASSPDGGDYEQYFGPGTRLTVT.

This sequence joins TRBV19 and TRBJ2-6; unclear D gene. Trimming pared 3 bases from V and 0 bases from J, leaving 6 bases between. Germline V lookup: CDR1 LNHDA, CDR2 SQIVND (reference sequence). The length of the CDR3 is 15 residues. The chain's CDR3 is CASSMERSGANVLTF. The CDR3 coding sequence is TGTGCCAGTAGTATGGAACGCTCTGGGGCCAACGTCCTGACTTTC.

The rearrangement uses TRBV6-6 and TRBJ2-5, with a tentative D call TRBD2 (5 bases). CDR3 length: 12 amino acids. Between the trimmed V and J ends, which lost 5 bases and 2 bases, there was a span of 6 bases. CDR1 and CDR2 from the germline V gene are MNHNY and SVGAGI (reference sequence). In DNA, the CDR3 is TGTGCCAGCAGTAGCGGACAAGAGACCCAGTACTTC. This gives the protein CASSSGQETQYF.

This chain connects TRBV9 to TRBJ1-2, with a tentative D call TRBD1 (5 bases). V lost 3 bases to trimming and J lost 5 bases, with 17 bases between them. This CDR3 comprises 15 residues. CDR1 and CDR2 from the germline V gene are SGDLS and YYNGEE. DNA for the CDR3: TGTGCCAGCAGCGGTCTCAGGGCCGTGGGGTATGGCTACACCTTC. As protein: CASSGLRAVGYGYTF.

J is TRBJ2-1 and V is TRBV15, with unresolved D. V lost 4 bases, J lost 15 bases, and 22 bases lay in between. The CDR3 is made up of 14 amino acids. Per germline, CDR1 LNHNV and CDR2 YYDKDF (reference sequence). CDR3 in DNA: TGTGCCACCAGCACCTCCAAAAGGGCAGTCCCTAGGTTCTTC. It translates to CATSTSKRAVPRFF.

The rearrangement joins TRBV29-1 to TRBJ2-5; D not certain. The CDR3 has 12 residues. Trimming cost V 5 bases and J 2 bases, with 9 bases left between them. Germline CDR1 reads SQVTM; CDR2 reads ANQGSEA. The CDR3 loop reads CSVPTVQETQYF. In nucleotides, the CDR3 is TGCAGCGTTCCCACAGTTCAAGAGACCCAGTACTTC.